The present TCR beta chain was sequenced within a study of CD8+ T cells in alopecia areata. cDNA serving as the sequencing template came from extracted, reverse transcribed RNA. Here immunoSEQ multiplex PCR was the method, and the copy in TCRdb shows in-frame clones only, minus some. The profile shows fewer than 250,000 clones, under 80% of them singletons. CDR1 and CDR2 from the germline V gene are PRHDT and FYEKMQ (reference sequence). The CDR3 extends over 16 amino acids. The V and J ends lost 5 bases and 6 bases, in that order; junction bases with no gene match: 11. Sample treatment: oral pan-JAK inhibitor, 5-10 mg twice daily.

The receptor was derived from a human donor with alopecia areata. Sample: CD4+ T cells sorted from blood, taken between weeks 49 and 50, from a patient treated with tofacitinib. This chain connects TRBV13 to TRBJ2-1, with 9 bases that match TRBD2. The CDR3 nucleotides are TGTGCCAGCAGCCTTATCGGCGGGGGGGCGGCCAATGAGCAGTTCTTC. Amino acids: CASSLIGGGAANEQFF.